This is a list of T cell receptor beta chains from one sample in a study of regulatory T cells in long-lasting Graves disease. Each CDR3 protein gets one entry after TCRdb re-called the multiplex PCR reads with MiXCR. The profile shows 400,000 to 500,000 distinct CDR3 sequences, under 25% of them singletons. This specimen was peripheral blood mononuclear cells (PBMCs), taken when the disease was refractory, from a patient treated with antithyroid drugs. The receptors here all came from a female donor with Graves disease. Each CDR3 is given with its conserved first and last residue. Fields, in order: CDR3 length, clone size, V gene, J gene, D gene, CDR3 protein, CDR3 DNA. The D gene is left open where the match is weak. Not every row has a clone size; where given, it reads once, few, many or a size class.

length: 12; size: many; V: TRBV2; J: TRBJ1-1; D: -; CDR3: CARDLQNTEAFF; DNA: TGTGCCAGGGATCTCCAGAACACTGAAGCTTTCTTT
length: 14; size: once; V: TRBV12-3/TRBV12-4; J: TRBJ2-5; D: TRBD1; CDR3: CASKRQGARETQYF; DNA: TGTGCCAGCAAAAGACAGGGCGCGAGGGAGACCCAGTACTTC
length: 15; size: many; V: TRBV20-1; J: TRBJ2-7; D: TRBD2; CDR3: CSASQRGGWSYEQYF; DNA: TGCAGTGCTAGTCAACGGGGGGGATGGAGCTACGAGCAGTACTTC
length: 14; size: many; V: TRBV11-2; J: TRBJ2-2; D: -; CDR3: CASSARTVIGELFF; DNA: TGTGCCAGCAGCGCCCGGACTGTGATCGGGGAGCTGTTTTTT
length: 14; size: few; V: TRBV7-3; J: TRBJ2-2; D: -; CDR3: CASSLGSLTGELFF; DNA: TGTGCCAGCAGCTTAGGCTCCCTCACCGGGGAGCTGTTTTTT
length: 15; size: few; V: TRBV4-1; J: TRBJ2-5; D: -; CDR3: CASSQLRTALETQYF; DNA: TGCGCCAGCAGCCAACTACGGACTGCCCTAGAGACCCAGTACTTC
length: 19; size: many; V: TRBV11-3; J: TRBJ2-2; D: TRBD2; CDR3: CASSSSLAGGRTNTGELFF; DNA: TGTGCCAGCAGCTCGTCACTAGCGGGGGGCCGCACGAACACCGGGGAGCTGTTTTTT
length: 16; size: few; V: TRBV5-1; J: TRBJ1-1; D: -; CDR3: CASSLAGVQQNTEAFF; DNA: TGCGCCAGCAGCTTGGCCGGTGTACAGCAGAACACTGAAGCTTTCTTT
length: 11; size: many; V: TRBV9; J: TRBJ1-1; D: -; CDR3: CASSVAGEAFF; DNA: TGTGCCAGCAGCGTAGCGGGGGAAGCTTTCTTT
length: 13; size: -; V: TRBV29-1; J: TRBJ2-7; D: -; CDR3: CSVELGSSYEQYF; DNA: TGCAGCGTTGAATTGGGCAGCTCCTACGAGCAGTACTTC
length: 16; size: few; V: TRBV25-1; J: TRBJ2-7; D: TRBD2; CDR3: CASSEGAWTSGYEQYF; DNA: TGTGCCAGCAGTGAAGGGGCATGGACTAGCGGCTACGAGCAGTACTTC
length: 12; size: -; V: TRBV20-1; J: TRBJ2-1; D: -; CDR3: CSASPLDNEQFF; DNA: TGCAGTGCTAGTCCTCTGGACAATGAGCAGTTCTTC
length: 14; size: few; V: TRBV5-5; J: TRBJ1-2; D: -; CDR3: CASSPSGGLYGYTF; DNA: TGTGCCAGCAGCCCTTCGGGTGGTCTCTATGGCTACACCTTC
length: 14; size: many; V: TRBV6-5; J: TRBJ2-2; D: -; CDR3: CASSYTAQGGELFF; DNA: TGTGCCAGCAGTTATACGGCACAGGGCGGGGAGCTGTTTTTT